This TCR beta chain appears in the sequencing data of a study of T cell responses to AZD1222 COVID-19 vaccine. About the research overall: Pooled in the analysis were second doses at about 4 or about 12 weeks. General observations from the study: Spike-specific TCR breadth and depth grew following two AZD1222 doses. As reported, nearly half of all spike-specific TCRs target variant regions that are unmutated. A mostly white British donor set with more females was recruited, and clonal diversity was possibly underestimated.

The protocol was immunoSEQ multiplex PCR, while the TCRdb copy is restricted to in-frame clones and leaves out a portion. The sample shows about 120,000 clones, about 88% of them seen only once. As concerns this clone: Its antigen is not known.

J gave up 7 bases and V 0 bases, and 8 bases lay outside the gene matches. The CDR3 extends over 16 amino acids. From germline, CDR1 is SGDLS and CDR2 YYNGEE. Sequencing was performed on peripheral blood, taken on day 0 of AZD1222 vaccination. The chain has TRBV9 and TRBJ2-7; 12 bases agree with TRBD2. The origin of this receptor is an adult in good health. The CDR3 protein is CASSVATTSGSGEQYF. The CDR3 DNA reads TGTGCCAGCAGCGTAGCTACGACTAGCGGGAGCGGTGAGCAGTACTTC.